This entry concerns a single T cell receptor (beta chain). Assay: immunoSEQ multiplex PCR; the TCRdb copy retains only in-frame clones and omits some. This sample carries some 68,000 clones, around 90% of them seen once, and the ten largest clones take roughly 0.53%. These data are taken from a study of blood T cell repertoires in COVID-19. Across the study: Sample material is recorded as cDNA or gDNA derived from T cells, B-cell-depleted T cells, or PBMCs.

Seattle's enrolled individuals joined amid active infection and were then monitored longitudinally. Trimming took 5 bases from V and 10 from J, leaving 21 bases between them. The CDR3 is 15 amino acids. Germline V lookup: CDR1 LNHDA, CDR2 SQIVND (reference sequence). This clonotype was obtained from a man aged 50-60 years with COVID-19, enrolled during active disease. The chain uses TRBV19 and TRBJ2-1; D possibly corresponds to TRBD2 (6 bases). The sample comprised peripheral blood. In DNA, the CDR3 is TGTGCCAGTAGTCCCCCCCTCGGAGCGGGTGCCGAGCAGTTCTTC. This encodes CASSPPLGAGAEQFF.